This T cell receptor beta chain was recovered during a study of cytomegalovirus exposure and HLA in healthy donors (dated by TCRdb to about 2017). Background for the entire study: An earlier analysis of about 560 of the donors reported about 300 Gb of sequence data and around 120 million unique TCR beta sequences obtained from around 180 million T cells. The study combined high-throughput TCR immunosequencing, statistical association of individual TCRs with disease status, and machine learning to predict cytomegalovirus infection status. In a later analysis, previously published TCR beta repertoires from several hundred donors were re-analyzed and high-resolution HLA genotyping was added so that TCR occurrence patterns could be studied. Typing coverage differed by locus: A, B, C, DRB1 and DQB1 were typed in about 629-640 donors, DQA1 in 522, DPA1 in 600 to 610, and DPB1 in 472. Of the approximately 400 genotyped donors, about 80% fell in the genetic ancestry cluster associated with self-reported Caucasian donors. The aim of the study was to test whether cataloging public T cell receptors could identify signatures of past pathogen exposure. Among several hundred genotyped donors of the cohort, an average of approximately 240,000 unique TCR beta nucleotide sequences was sequenced per donor, of which about 19% were non-productive. Donor age, sex, ethnicity and CMV serostatus were collected together with the repertoire data. Because of strong linkage in the cohort, roughly five DR-DQ haplotypes were treated as single units for association and clustering. HLA typing included class I and class II loci at four-digit resolution. The T cell repertoires of several hundred subjects were profiled by immunosequencing and related to cytomegalovirus serostatus. Roughly 290 gigabases of sequencing data and tens of millions of unique TCR sequences made up an early release that covered nearly 650 HLA-typed donors. A later genetic analysis took genome-wide SNP genotypes for 398 of the 666 donors and used that subset as a discovery cohort. In the later analysis, no new phenotypic data were used to find candidate immune exposures; instead, reliance was placed on TCR beta sequences and their occurrence across donors. To decide whether each TCR beta V gene segment behaved as functional or pseudogenic, an earlier analysis of approximately 600 of the donors relied on high-throughput TCR beta sequencing. Along with the 666-subject first cohort, a separate validation cohort of more than 90 different subjects was used. All discovery cohort repertoires had been generated using a single sequencing platform.

CDR1 and CDR2 (SGHTS, YDEGEE) derive from the germline V gene. V trim: 0 bases; J trim: 3 bases; unmatched bases: 8. The CDR3 sequence holds 16 residues, the cysteine and phenylalanine included. Just the 48-base CDR3 DNA is kept, in frame starting at base 1. For this clone: Its antigen is not yet known. Qualities for individual bases were not recorded, and no much larger clone is one base off.

The cohort was made up of 666 healthy bone marrow donors. All cohort members were sampled while nominally healthy, although unrecorded immune exposures were likely present. The donor was CMV seropositive and was included in the group of approximately 310 seropositive cohort members. Every donor gave a peripheral blood sample, and the peripheral blood mononuclear cells from that sample were used for TCR beta sequencing. Genomic DNA extraction from the blood cell samples was performed with the Qiagen DNeasy Blood Extraction Kit. The library came from the immunoSEQ multiplex PCR assay. For the multiplex PCR, a mixture combining 60 forward primers for TCR Vbeta segments and 13 reverse primers for TCR Jbeta segments was used. Amplification of the CDR3 region of rearranged TCR beta genes was performed with a multiplex PCR assay on genomic DNA. On the Illumina HiSeq System, the amplified TCR beta libraries were sequenced as 87-base-pair reads. As for how the authors treated the data: A later analysis counted about 82 million unique TCR beta chains across the 666 repertoires, and around 12 million of these chains were shared by at least two donors. A nearest-neighbor algorithm error-corrected the raw reads and collapsed the reads into unique sequences, merging closely related sequences to remove PCR and sequencing errors. To assign V, D and J gene segments, CDR3 sequences were aligned to IMGT reference sequences. Each retained sequence needed at least a six-nucleotide match to both a V gene segment and a J gene segment. Rearrangements were called productive when the CDR3 lacked stop codons and stayed in frame with V and J; all others were non-productive. Following IMGT convention, CDR3 was defined as the stretch from the second conserved V-encoded cysteine up to the conserved J-encoded phenylalanine. In an earlier analysis of more than 550 of the donors, sequences lacking an unambiguous match to a single V gene segment were excluded. In an earlier analysis of 587 of the donors, V segments were called functional above 56.7% productive rearrangements and were called segregating when the between-donor standard deviation exceeded 5%. A statistical classification framework was developed to diagnose cytomegalovirus status using the catalog of TCR beta chain sequences. In a later analysis, TCR nucleotide sequences were compared against IMGT/GENE-DB human TR gene sequences so that V and J genes could be assigned. Using the TCRdist pipeline, a later analysis assigned CDR3 sequences along with most-parsimonious VDJ recombination scenarios. In a later analysis, each TCR beta chain was defined by its CDR3 amino acid sequence together with its V-gene family, and reads lacking a unique V-gene family were excluded. A later analysis removed 592 highly shared, low-generation-probability nucleotide sequences to deal with suspected cross-contamination and a sequencing artifact. For each public chain, a later analysis derived a clonal expansion index from normalized ranks of inferred template counts within each repertoire. A later analysis computed generation probabilities with a VDJ recombination model fitted to out-of-frame rearrangements, and checked the results against IGoR. Hypergeometric tests were used in a later analysis to score TCR-TCR, TCR-HLA and TCR-CMV co-occurrence, with a repertoire-size bias correction applied to the TCR pairs. False discovery rates were estimated in a later analysis by permuting HLA or CMV assignments 20 times. In a later analysis, co-occurring TCRs were grouped with DBSCAN, and TCRdist sequence similarity was added when clustering was performed within HLA-allele-positive subsets. Repertoires with fewer than 30,000 or more than 120,000 public chains were left out of co-occurrence clustering, as were five repertoires with anomalous nucleotide sharing. The table was pulled from immuneACCESS by TCRdb, which kept in-frame rearrangements only. Such tables lose some clones; where checked, under half of the loss comes from unresolved V genes, and the rest has no known cause. For V, J and clone size, that table is used; D and trimming come from the DNA. This sample lists about 150,000 clones; about four fifths were detected once. The ten largest clonotypes hold 6% to 6.5% of the sample.

What the research found in general, with its limitations: Cytomegalovirus status was reported to be diagnosed by the classifier with high specificity and sensitivity in both the original and validation cohorts. According to the authors, the approach could potentially be generalized to other disease states and immunological phenotypes. According to a later analysis, parvovirus B19, influenza, CMV and Epstein-Barr virus appeared linked to several top co-occurrence clusters. Presence/absence analyses assumed roughly uniform sequencing depth across donors, an assumption that may not hold. A cluster of highly shared sequence variants was judged likely to be a technical artifact of the sequencing pipeline. Broadly in line with IMGT annotations, most TCR beta V segments showed up in productive rearrangements about 87% or about 30% of the time in an earlier analysis of around 550 of the donors. In a later analysis, HLA-associated TCR beta chains were found to be more clonally expanded and to have lower generation probabilities than equally common non-associated chains. Most TCR sequences were observed very rarely across donors, whereas some public TCRs were present in many individuals. Assigning TCR associations to individual alleles was difficult when HLA alleles, especially DR and DQ, strongly co-occurred. In a later analysis, the rate of TCR association differed among HLA loci, with DRB1 alleles having the most associated TCRs and HLA-C alleles having the fewest. The study listed 164 TCR beta chains as associated with cytomegalovirus. Because HLA typing was missing for some donors at each locus, association tests included only the typed subset. A later genetic analysis reported fewer N-insertions in productive TCRs among donors in an Asian-associated ancestry cluster than the approximately 700-donor mean. Because the 87-base-pair reads could not distinguish some IMGT-functional V segments, including TRBV6-2 and TRBV6-3, those segments were excluded. A further reported finding was that TCR beta sequences accurately predicted the HLA-A and HLA-B alleles for most subjects in the first cohort. Only TCR beta chains were sequenced in this cohort, and the absence of alpha or paired-chain data limited detectable features. Linkage disequilibrium might explain the correlated functional status among segregating V segments, but an unknown experimental factor could not be ruled out. V-gene and J-gene trimming of TCR beta chains was associated with a missense DCLRE1C variant in a later genetic analysis, and the association was replicated in an independent cohort. A few of the identified cytomegalovirus-associated TCR beta chains were confirmed in vitro to be specific for cytomegalovirus antigens. Most CMV-associated TCR beta chains appeared to be HLA-restricted in a later analysis, and the HLA associations seemed to be driven largely by CMV exposure. For the cohort, immune exposure information was limited to CMV serostatus. At a false discovery rate of 0.05, a later analysis linked under 20,000 TCR beta sequences to specific HLA alleles. Because counts were too low, seventeen rarely observed V segments, including chromosome 9 orphons, were left out of the earlier analysis of a few hundred of the donors.

Specimen: PBMCs. The receptor comes from a man over 45 in good health and CMV-seropositive. The chain is assembled from TRBV5-8 and TRBJ2-7; TRBD1 aligns with 8 central bases. The CDR3 sequence is CASSLEYRDRSYEQYF. The DNA sequence is TGTGCCAGCAGCTTGGAGTACCGGGACAGGAGCTACGAGCAGTACTTC.